This T cell receptor (beta chain) was retrieved from a study of blood T cell repertoires in COVID-19. Across the study: COVID-19 samples, acute and convalescent, were from the United States, Italy and Spain. T cells, B-cell-depleted T cells, or PBMCs supplied cDNA or gDNA.

Original data processing: Researchers report that nucleated cell counts were estimated from reference gene primer amplification. Repertoires were generated with immunoSEQ multiplex PCR, while TCRdb's copy carries only in-frame clones and drops some. V and J calls and clone size are copied from that table; D and trimming were computed from the DNA. The sample holds about 92,000 clones, about 70% seen once. Germline CDR1 is ENHRY and CDR2 is SYGVKD. Trimming removed 10 bases from V and 4 bases from J, with 13 bases in between. The CDR3 runs 13 residues. V usage is TRBV10-3 and J usage is TRBJ2-2; D might be TRBD1 (6 bases). The receptor was derived from a woman aged 55 to 70 in a cohort sampled during active or convalescent COVID-19. The source material was peripheral blood. CDR3 DNA: TGTGCCACCACAGGGACGACCACCGGGGAGCTGTTTTTT. It encodes CATTGTTTGELFF.